This T cell receptor (beta chain) was recovered during a study of blood T cell repertoires in COVID-19. Overall study context: Some COVID-19 samples were acute and others convalescent; all came from the United States, Italy and Spain. In each case, the material was cDNA or gDNA derived from T cells, B-cell-depleted T cells, or PBMCs.

Original processing methods: Estimation of nucleated cell counts relied on the amplification of reference gene primers. Profiling relied on immunoSEQ multiplex PCR, and the TCRdb table lists in-frame clones only, not all of them. The V and J calls and the clone size are those of that table, but D and trimming were determined from the DNA. The sample lists fewer than 250,000 clones, 75% to 90% occurring once. V shed 4 bases and J 5 bases; nucleotides not matched to a gene: 6. The CDR3 is 16 amino acids. CDR1 is LGHDT and CDR2 is YNNKEL in the germline V gene (reference sequence). This clone was seen only a few times.

Input material: peripheral blood. The chain employs TRBV3-1 (or the pseudogene TRBV3-2) and TRBJ2-1; the match to TRBD2 covers 12 bases. The sequence was collected from a woman in her thirties or forties with acute or convalescent COVID-19. The CDR3 nucleotides read TGTGCCAGCAGCCTTTGGACTAGCGGGAACAACAATGAGCAGTTCTTC. Translation gives CASSLWTSGNNNEQFF.